One T cell receptor beta chain is described in this entry. The antigen is undetermined. The V end lost 10 bases, the J end lost 2 bases, and 18 bases lay between the germline ends. The germline V gene has CDR1 LNHDA and CDR2 SQIVND (reference sequence). The CDR3 length is 15 residues. PCR involved 60 Vbeta and 13 Jbeta primers. Sequenced by immunoSEQ multiplex PCR; TCRdb stores in-frame clones only, minus some. The sample holds about 130,000 clones, about 75% seen once. This record belongs to a study of cytomegalovirus exposure and HLA in healthy donors. Study information: HLA-typed donors were the source of about 81 million unique TCRs held in an early data release.

Study results and limitations: The number of N-insertions in an Asian-associated ancestry cluster was reportedly below the approximately 680-donor mean in a later analysis. As a later analysis showed, a missense DCLRE1C variant was linked to trimming of TCR beta V- and J-genes. Further analysis, carried out later, found HLA-associated TCR beta chains more clonally expanded than equally common other chains.

The V and J genes are TRBV19 and TRBJ1-5, with D perhaps matching TRBD1 (6 bases). The specimen sequenced was PBMCs. The receptor comes from a man under 40 in good health and CMV-seronegative. CDR3 region: CATSGARVGNQPQHF. The DNA of the CDR3 is TGTGCCACCTCAGGGGCAAGAGTAGGCAATCAGCCCCAGCATTTT.